The sequence of this T cell receptor (beta chain) was determined in a study of cytomegalovirus exposure and HLA in healthy donors. Study-wide results and limits: CMV antigen specificity of a few CMV-associated chains was confirmed in vitro. The study listed roughly 150 cytomegalovirus-associated TCR beta chains.

Concerning this clone: The antigen remains undetermined.

Deletions cut 4 bases from V and 1 base from J, with 10 bases between. From germline, CDR1 is MNHEY and CDR2 SVGAGI. The CDR3 is 14 residues long. TCRdb keeps only in-frame clones here, not all; method: immunoSEQ multiplex PCR. The sample has roughly 250,000 clones; around 90% are singletons. The sequencing sample was made of PBMCs. The V gene is TRBV6-5, the J gene TRBJ1-1; D possibly corresponds to TRBD1 (5 bases). The TCR comes from a woman aged 18-35 years in good health and CMV-seronegative. CDR3 amino acids: CASSSDTWNTEAFF. CDR3 coding DNA: TGTGCCAGCAGTTCGGACACTTGGAACACTGAAGCTTTCTTT.